This TCR beta chain came from a study of graft-versus-host responses after intestinal transplantation. Study information: Tacrolimus and steroids were given for two to four years to all recipients after anti-thymocyte globulin induction.

Trimming took 0 bases from V and 3 from J; bases not matched to a gene: 0. The CDR3 contains 15 residues. The germline V gene encodes CDR1 SEHNR and CDR2 FQNEAQ (reference sequence). Some clones are missing from TCRdb's copy, which holds only in-frame ones; the method was immunoSEQ multiplex PCR. Altogether about 94,000 clones are present, 90% to 95% being singletons, with the ten largest covering 0.5%. General observations from the study: Peak GvH clone levels in circulation were associated with early post-transplant HvG declines. GvH clones appeared in recipient marrow, some first in ileum or blood. Across patients carrying graft-donor T cell macrochimerism, allografts held high graft-versus-host to host-versus-graft clonal ratios.

As for this clone: Its antigen is currently unknown.

The chain combines TRBV7-9 with TRBJ2-5, with 11 bases fitting TRBD2. The source was unstimulated CD8+ T cells sorted from spleen or lymph node cells, collected before intestinal transplant. This clonotype was sampled from a human donor who received an intestinal transplant. CDR3 bases: TGTGCCAGCAGCTTAGCACTAGCGGGAGAAGAGACCCAGTACTTC. This sequence encodes CASSLALAGEETQYF.